A single sample is the source of the 4 T cell receptor beta chains below, sequenced in a study of response to subunit inactivated influenza vaccine. TCRdb passed the RT-PCR reads through MiXCR, listing each CDR3 protein once. Here the sample spans some 600,000 distinct CDR3 sequences, 11% to 15% being singletons. This specimen consisted of PBMCs from blood, obtained 14 days before vaccination. The receptors shown here come from a man aged 50 to 59 who received an inactivated influenza vaccine.

A few counts support this clonotype. V is TRBV4-3 and J is TRBJ2-3; D is ambiguous. The germline gives CDR1 LGHNA, CDR2 YSLEER. This CDR3 is built from 15 residues. V was cut by 5 bases and J by 0 bases, with 12 bases left in between. The CDR3 DNA reads TGCGCCAGCAGCATGGATATTTCTAGCACAGATACGCAGTATTTT. This sequence encodes CASSMDISSTDTQYF.

The chain recombines TRBV20-1 with TRBJ2-7; 8 bases match TRBD2. Germline V gene data show CDR1 as DFQATT and CDR2 as SNEGSKA (reference sequence). CDR3 size: 13 residues. The trim removed 5 bases at V and 4 bases at J, leaving 7 bases unmatched. DNA for the CDR3: TGCAGTGCTCGCCGGACTAGCCCTTACGAGCAGTACTTC. Encoded protein: CSARRTSPYEQYF.

The sample holds many counts of this clonotype. The chain couples TRBV11-2 to TRBJ1-6, with no clear D. The V end lost 4 bases, the J end lost 4 bases, and 2 bases lay between the germline ends. This CDR3 is 12 amino acids long. CDR1 and CDR2 from the germline V gene are SGHAT and FQNNGV. CDR3 sequence: CASSSYNSPLHF. In DNA, the CDR3 is TGTGCCAGCAGCTCGTATAATTCACCCCTCCACTTT. Full variable domain (outside the CDR3, taken from reference TRBV11-2 and TRBJ1-6): EAGVAQSPRYKIIEKRQSVAFWCNPISGHATLYWYQQILGQGPKLLIQFQNNGVVDDSQLPKDRFSAERLKGVDSTLKIQPAKLEDSAVYLCASSSYNSPLHFGNGTRLTVT.

This clonotype came up many times. The rearrangement links TRBV20-1 to TRBJ1-1; D ambiguous. V lost 3 bases, J lost 9 bases, and 17 bases lay in between. Germline loops: CDR1 DFQATT, CDR2 SNEGSKA (reference sequence). This CDR3 region has 13 residues. The DNA of the CDR3 is TGCAGTGCTAGGGTCCCTTGGGAGACACAAGCTTTCTTT. It yields the protein CSARVPWETQAFF.